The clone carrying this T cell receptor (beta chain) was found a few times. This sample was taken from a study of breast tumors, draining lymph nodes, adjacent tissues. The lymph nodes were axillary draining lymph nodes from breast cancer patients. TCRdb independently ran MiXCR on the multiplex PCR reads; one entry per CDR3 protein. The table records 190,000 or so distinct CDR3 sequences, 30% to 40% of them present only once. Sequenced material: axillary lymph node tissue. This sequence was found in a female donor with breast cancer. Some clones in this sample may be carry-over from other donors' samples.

This chain's CDR3 is CASSPRTAGGETQYF. CDR3 sequence (DNA): TGTGCCAGCAGCCCCAGAACAGCGGGGGGGGAGACCCAGTACTTC. The chain employs TRBV5-4 and TRBJ2-5; 10 bases map to TRBD2. CDR3 length: 15 amino acids. V lost 4 bases, J lost 5 bases, and 8 bases stayed unmatched. Germline V gene data show CDR1 as SGHNT and CDR2 as YYREEE (reference sequence).